This T cell receptor beta chain was identified in a study of T cell responses to AZD1222 COVID-19 vaccine. Study outcomes and limitations: At 160-218 and 743-854, vaccine-associated CD4 TCRs were dominant, and they spanned spike.

As regards this clone: Its target is unknown.

The table came from immunoSEQ multiplex PCR; TCRdb's copy has only in-frame clones and leaves some out. The sample contains 100,000 to 150,000 clones, around 90% of which appear only once. Trimming removed 1 base from V and 2 bases from J; junction bases left unmatched: 12. CDR1 and CDR2 (germline): SGHVS, FQNEAQ. The CDR3 sequence is 19 residues long. V gene TRBV7-8 combines with J gene TRBJ1-5; 9 bases align to TRBD1. The sequenced sample was peripheral blood, obtained on day 0 of AZD1222 vaccination. The TCR was taken from an adult in good health. CDR3 loop: CASSLDTGTGSSGNQPQHF. In nucleotides, the CDR3 is TGTGCCAGCAGCTTAGATACCGGGACAGGGTCCTCTGGCAATCAGCCCCAGCATTTT.